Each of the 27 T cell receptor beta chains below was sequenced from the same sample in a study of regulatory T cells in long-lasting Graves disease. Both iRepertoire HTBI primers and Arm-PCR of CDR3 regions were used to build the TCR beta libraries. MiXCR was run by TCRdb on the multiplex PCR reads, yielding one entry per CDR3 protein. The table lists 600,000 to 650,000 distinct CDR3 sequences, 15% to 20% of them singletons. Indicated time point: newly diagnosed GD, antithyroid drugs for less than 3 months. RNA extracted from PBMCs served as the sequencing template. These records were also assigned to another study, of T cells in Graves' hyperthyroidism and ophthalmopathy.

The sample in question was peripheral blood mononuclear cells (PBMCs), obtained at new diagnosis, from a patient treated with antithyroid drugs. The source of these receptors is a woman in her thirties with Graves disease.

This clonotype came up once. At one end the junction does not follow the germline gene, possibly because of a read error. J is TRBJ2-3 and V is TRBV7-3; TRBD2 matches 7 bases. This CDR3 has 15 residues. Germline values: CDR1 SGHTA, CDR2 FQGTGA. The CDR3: CASSFGGGGTDTQCF. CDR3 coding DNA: TGTGCCAGCAGCTTTGGGGGGGGTGGCACAGATACGCAGTGTTTT.

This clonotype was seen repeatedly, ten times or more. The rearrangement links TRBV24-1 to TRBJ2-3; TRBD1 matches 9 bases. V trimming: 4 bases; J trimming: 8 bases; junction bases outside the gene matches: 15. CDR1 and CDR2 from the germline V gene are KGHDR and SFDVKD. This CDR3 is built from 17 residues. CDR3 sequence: CATSEATGTGREGTQYF. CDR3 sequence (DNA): TGTGCCACCAGTGAGGCTACCGGGACAGGGAGAGAAGGTACGCAGTATTTT.

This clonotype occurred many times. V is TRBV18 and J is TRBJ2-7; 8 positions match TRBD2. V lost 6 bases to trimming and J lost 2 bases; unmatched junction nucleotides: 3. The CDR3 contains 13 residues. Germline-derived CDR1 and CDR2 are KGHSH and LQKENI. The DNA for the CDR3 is TGTGCCAGCTCCCCGGGAGGGACCTACGAGCAGTACTTC. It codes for CASSPGGTYEQYF.

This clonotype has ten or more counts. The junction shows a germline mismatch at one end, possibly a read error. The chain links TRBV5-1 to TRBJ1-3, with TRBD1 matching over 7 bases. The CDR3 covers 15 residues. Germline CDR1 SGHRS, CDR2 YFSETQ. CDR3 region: CASSLGQNSGNTIYF. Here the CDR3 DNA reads TGTGCCAGCTCCCTGGGACAGAACTCTGGAAACACCATATATTTT.

The CDR3 DNA follows: TGTGCCAGCAGCGTTTTACACGGACAGGGGGAGCTGTTTTTT. Residues: CASSVLHGQGELFF. The chain combines TRBV9 with TRBJ2-2, with TRBD1 as a possible D gene (6 bases). V lost 2 bases, J lost 8 bases, and 13 bases lay in between. The germline V gene encodes CDR1 SGDLS and CDR2 YYNGEE. This CDR3 spans 14 amino acids.

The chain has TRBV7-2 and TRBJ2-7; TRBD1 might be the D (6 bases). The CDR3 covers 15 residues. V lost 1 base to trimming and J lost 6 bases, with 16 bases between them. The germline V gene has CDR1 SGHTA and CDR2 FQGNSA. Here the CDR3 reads CASSLGTGRRSEQYF. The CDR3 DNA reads TGTGCCAGCAGCTTAGGAACAGGGCGGAGGAGCGAGCAGTACTTC. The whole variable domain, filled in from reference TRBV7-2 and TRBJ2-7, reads GAGVSQSPSNKVTEKGKDVELRCDPISGHTALYWYRQSLGQGLEFLIYFQGNSAPDKSGLPSDRFSAERTGGSVSTLTIQRTQQEDSAVYLCASSLGTGRRSEQYFGPGTRLTVT.

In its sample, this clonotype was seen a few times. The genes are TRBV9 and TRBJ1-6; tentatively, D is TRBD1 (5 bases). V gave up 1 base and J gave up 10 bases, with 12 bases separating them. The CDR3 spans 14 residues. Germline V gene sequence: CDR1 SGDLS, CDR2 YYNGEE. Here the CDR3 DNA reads TGTGCCAGCAGCGTACGGGGGATGGGCTCACCCCTCCACTTT. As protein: CASSVRGMGSPLHF. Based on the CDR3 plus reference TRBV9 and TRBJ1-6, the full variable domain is DSGVTQTPKHLITATGQRVTLRCSPRSGDLSVYWYQQSLDQGLQFLIQYYNGEERAKGNILERFSAQQFPDLHSELNLSSLELGDSALYFCASSVRGMGSPLHFGNGTRLTVT.

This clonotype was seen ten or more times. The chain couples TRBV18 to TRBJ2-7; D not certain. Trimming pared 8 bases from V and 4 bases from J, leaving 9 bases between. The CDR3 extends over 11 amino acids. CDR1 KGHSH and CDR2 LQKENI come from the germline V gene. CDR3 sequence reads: CASSPQYEQYF. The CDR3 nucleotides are TGTGCCAGCAGCCCCCAATACGAGCAGTACTTC.

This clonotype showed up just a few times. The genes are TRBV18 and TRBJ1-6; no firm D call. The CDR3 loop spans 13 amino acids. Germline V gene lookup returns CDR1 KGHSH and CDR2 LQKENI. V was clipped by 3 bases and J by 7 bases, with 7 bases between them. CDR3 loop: CASSPIKNSPLHF. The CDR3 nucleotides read TGTGCCAGCTCACCGATTAAAAATTCACCCCTCCACTTT.

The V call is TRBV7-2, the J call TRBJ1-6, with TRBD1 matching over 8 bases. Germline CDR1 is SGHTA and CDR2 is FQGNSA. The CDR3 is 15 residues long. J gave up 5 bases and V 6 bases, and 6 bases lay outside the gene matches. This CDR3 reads CASRNQGANNSPLHF. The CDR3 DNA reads TGTGCCAGCAGAAATCAGGGGGCTAATAATTCACCCCTCCACTTT. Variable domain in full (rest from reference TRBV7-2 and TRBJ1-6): GAGVSQSPSNKVTEKGKDVELRCDPISGHTALYWYRQSLGQGLEFLIYFQGNSAPDKSGLPSDRFSAERTGGSVSTLTIQRTQQEDSAVYLCASRNQGANNSPLHFGNGTRLTVT.

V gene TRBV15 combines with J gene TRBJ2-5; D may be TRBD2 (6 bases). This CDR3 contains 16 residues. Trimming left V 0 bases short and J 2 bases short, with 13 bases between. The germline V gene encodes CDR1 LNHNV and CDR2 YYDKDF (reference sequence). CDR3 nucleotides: TGTGCCACCAGCAGAGAGGCCATTAGCGGACAAGAGACCCAGTACTTC. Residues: CATSREAISGQETQYF.

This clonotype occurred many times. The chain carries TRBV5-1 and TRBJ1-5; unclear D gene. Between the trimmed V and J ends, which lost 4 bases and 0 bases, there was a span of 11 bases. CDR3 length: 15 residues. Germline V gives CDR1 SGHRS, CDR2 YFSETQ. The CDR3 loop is CASSPDGNSNQPQHF. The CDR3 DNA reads TGCGCCAGCAGCCCTGACGGGAATAGCAATCAGCCCCAGCATTTT.

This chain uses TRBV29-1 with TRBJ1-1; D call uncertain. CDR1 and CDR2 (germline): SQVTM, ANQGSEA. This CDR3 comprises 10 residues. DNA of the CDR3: TGCGGAGGAGGGAACACTGAAGCTTTCTTT. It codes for CGGGNTEAFF.

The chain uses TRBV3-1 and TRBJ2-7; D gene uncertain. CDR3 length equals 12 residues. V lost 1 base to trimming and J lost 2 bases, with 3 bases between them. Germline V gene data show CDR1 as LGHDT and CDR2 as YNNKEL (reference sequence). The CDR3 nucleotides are TGTGCCAGCAGCCAAGCTGCCTACGAGCAGTACTTC. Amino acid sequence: CASSQAAYEQYF.

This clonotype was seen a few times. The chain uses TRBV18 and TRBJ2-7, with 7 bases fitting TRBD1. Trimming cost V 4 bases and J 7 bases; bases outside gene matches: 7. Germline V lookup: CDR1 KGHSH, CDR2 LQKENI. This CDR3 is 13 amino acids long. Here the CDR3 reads CASSQNTGEEQYF. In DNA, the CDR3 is TGTGCCAGCTCACAGAATACAGGGGAGGAGCAGTACTTC. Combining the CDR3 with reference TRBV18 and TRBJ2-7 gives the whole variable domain NAGVMQNPRHLVRRRGQEARLRCSPMKGHSHVYWYRQLPEEGLKFMVYLQKENIIDESGMPKERFSAEFPKEGPSILRIQQVVRGDSAAYFCASSQNTGEEQYFGPGTRLTVT.

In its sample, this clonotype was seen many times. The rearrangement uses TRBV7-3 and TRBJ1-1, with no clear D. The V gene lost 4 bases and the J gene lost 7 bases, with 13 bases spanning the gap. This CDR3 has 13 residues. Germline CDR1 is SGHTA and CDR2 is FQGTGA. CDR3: CASSSTRESEAFF. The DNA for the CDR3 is TGTGCCAGCAGCTCCACTAGGGAGAGTGAAGCTTTCTTT.

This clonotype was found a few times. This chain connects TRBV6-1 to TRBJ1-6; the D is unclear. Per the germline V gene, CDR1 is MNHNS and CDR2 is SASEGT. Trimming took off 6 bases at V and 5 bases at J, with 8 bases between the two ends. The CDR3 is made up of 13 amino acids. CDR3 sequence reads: CASRRSDNSPLHF. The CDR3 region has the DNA TGTGCCAGCAGGCGTAGTGATAATTCACCCCTCCACTTT.

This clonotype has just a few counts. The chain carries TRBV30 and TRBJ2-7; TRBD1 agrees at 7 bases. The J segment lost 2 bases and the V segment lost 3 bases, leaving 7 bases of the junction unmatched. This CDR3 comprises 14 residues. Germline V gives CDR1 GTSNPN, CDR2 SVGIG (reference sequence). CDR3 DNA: TGTGCCTGGAGGTTAGCAGGGGGTCCCTACGAGCAGTACTTC. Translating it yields CAWRLAGGPYEQYF.

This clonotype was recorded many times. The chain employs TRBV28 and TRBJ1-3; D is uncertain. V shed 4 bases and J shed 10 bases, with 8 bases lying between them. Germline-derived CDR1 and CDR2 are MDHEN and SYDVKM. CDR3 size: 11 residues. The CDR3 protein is CASSSSRTIYF. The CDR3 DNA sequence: TGTGCCAGCAGTTCGTCTCGAACCATATATTTT.

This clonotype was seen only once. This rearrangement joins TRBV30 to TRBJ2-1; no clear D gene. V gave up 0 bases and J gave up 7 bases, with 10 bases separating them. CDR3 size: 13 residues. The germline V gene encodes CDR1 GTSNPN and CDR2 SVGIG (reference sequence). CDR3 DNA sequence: TGTGCCTGGAGTGTACTGACTTGGAATGAGCAGTTCTTC. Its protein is CAWSVLTWNEQFF.

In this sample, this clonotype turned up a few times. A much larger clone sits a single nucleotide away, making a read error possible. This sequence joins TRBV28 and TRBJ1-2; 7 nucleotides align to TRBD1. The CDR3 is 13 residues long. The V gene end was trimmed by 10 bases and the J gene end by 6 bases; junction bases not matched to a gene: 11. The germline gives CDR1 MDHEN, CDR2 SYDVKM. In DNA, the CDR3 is TGTGCCACTGGAGGGACAGTGCCACATGGCTACACCTTC. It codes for CATGGTVPHGYTF.

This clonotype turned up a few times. The CDR3 DNA reads TGTGCCAGCAGCATCGAGTACTATGGCTACACCTTC. Amino acids: CASSIEYYGYTF. The chain has TRBV3-1 and TRBJ1-2; D ambiguous. This CDR3 contains 12 residues. Germline CDR1 is LGHDT and CDR2 is YNNKEL (reference sequence). With 5 bases removed from V and 3 bases from J, the gap between germline ends came to 7 bases.

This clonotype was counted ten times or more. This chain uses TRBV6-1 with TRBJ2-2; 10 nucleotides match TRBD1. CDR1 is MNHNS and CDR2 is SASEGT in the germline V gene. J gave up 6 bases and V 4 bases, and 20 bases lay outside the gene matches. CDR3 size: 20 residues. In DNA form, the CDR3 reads TGTGCCAGCAGTGGAAACCGGGACAGGGGACTTTTCCGGAGGGCCGGGGAGCTGTTTTTT. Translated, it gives CASSGNRDRGLFRRAGELFF.

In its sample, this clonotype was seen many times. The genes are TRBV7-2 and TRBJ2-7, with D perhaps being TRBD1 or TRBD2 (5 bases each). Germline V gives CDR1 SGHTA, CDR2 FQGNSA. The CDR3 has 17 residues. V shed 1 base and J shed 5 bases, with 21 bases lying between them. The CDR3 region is CASSLGSRLIRDHEQYF. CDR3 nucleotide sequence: TGTGCCAGCAGCTTAGGGTCGCGCCTCATAAGGGACCACGAGCAGTACTTC.

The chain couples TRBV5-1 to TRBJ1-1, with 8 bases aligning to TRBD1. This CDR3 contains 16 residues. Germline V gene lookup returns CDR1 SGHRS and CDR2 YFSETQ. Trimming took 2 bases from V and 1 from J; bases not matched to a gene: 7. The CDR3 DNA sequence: TGCGCCAGCAGCTTCGGACAGGGTTCAACGAACACTGAAGCTTTCTTT. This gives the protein CASSFGQGSTNTEAFF.

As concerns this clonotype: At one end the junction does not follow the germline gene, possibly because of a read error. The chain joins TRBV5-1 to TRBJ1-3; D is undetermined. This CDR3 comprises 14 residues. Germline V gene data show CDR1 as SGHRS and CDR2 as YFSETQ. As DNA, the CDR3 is TGCGTCAGCAGCTTGGGGATCTCTGGAAACACCATATATTTT. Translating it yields CVSSLGISGNTIYF.

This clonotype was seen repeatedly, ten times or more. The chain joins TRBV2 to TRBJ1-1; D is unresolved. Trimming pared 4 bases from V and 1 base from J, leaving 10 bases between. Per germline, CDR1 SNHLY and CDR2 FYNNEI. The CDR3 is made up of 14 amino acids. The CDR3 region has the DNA TGTGCCAGCAGTGGCTTAACTTCGAACACTGAAGCTTTCTTT. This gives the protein CASSGLTSNTEAFF. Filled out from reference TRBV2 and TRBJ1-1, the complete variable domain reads EPEVTQTPSHQVTQMGQEVILRCVPISNHLYFYWYRQILGQKVEFLVSFYNNEISEKSEIFDDQFSVERPDGSNFTLKIRSTKLEDSAMYFCASSGLTSNTEAFFGQGTRLTVV.